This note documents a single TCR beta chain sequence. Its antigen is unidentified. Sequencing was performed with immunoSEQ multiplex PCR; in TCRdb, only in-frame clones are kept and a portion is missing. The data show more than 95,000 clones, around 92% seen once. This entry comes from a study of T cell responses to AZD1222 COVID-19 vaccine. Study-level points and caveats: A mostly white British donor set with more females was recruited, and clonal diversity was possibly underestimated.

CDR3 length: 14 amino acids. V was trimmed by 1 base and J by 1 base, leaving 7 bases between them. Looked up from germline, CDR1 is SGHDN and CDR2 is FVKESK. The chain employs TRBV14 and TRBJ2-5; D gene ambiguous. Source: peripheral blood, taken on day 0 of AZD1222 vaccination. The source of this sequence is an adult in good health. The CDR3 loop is CASSQVYSQETQYF. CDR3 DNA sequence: TGTGCCAGCAGCCAAGTTTACAGCCAAGAGACCCAGTACTTC. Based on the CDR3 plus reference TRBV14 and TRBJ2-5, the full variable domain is EAGVTQFPSHSVIEKGQTVTLRCDPISGHDNLYWYRRVMGKEIKFLLHFVKESKQDESGMPNNRFLAERTGGTYSTLKVQPAELEDSGVYFCASSQVYSQETQYFGPGTRLLVL.